This entry lists 11 T cell receptor beta chains sequenced from one sample in a study of blood T cell repertoires in COVID-19. Produced via immunoSEQ multiplex PCR; TCRdb's table is partial and in-frame only. The sample lists about 59,000 clones; roughly 79% were seen once. Specimen: peripheral blood. The receptors were gathered from an elderly woman with active or convalescent COVID-19.

V is TRBV11-2 and J is TRBJ2-1; possible D gene TRBD1, 6 bases. With 1 base removed from V and 9 bases from J, the gap between germline ends came to 13 bases. Germline loops: CDR1 SGHAT, CDR2 FQNNGV. The CDR3 has 14 residues. The CDR3 is CASSLALGTFEQFF. The CDR3 nucleotides are TGTGCCAGCAGCTTAGCCCTCGGGACATTTGAGCAGTTCTTC.

CDR3 residues: CASRGMTSGHTDTQYF. CDR3 DNA: TGTGCCAGCAGGGGGATGACTAGCGGGCACACAGATACGCAGTATTTT. This chain uses TRBV7-8 with TRBJ2-3, with TRBD2 identical over 10 bases. CDR3 size: 16 residues. Looked up from germline, CDR1 is SGHVS and CDR2 is FQNEAQ. Losses at the gene ends were 6 bases for V and 2 bases for J; bases not matched to a gene: 8.

The genes are TRBV19 and TRBJ1-1; TRBD1 aligns across 7 bases. V trimming: 6 bases; J trimming: 0 bases; junction bases outside the gene matches: 4. This CDR3 is built from 14 residues. Per the germline V gene, CDR1 is LNHDA and CDR2 is SQIVND (reference sequence). This CDR3 is CASRRQGLNTEAFF. The DNA of the CDR3 is TGTGCCAGTAGGAGACAGGGCCTGAACACTGAAGCTTTCTTT.

V is TRBV6-5 and J is TRBJ1-2; 7 bases are shared with TRBD1. V was clipped by 7 bases and J by 6 bases; unmatched bases: 8. This CDR3 comprises 13 residues. CDR1 is MNHEY and CDR2 is SVGAGI in the germline V gene. Written as DNA, the CDR3 is TGTGCCAGCACCCAGACAGGGATGCATGGCTACACCTTC. As protein: CASTQTGMHGYTF.

The chain links TRBV7-2 to TRBJ1-1; the D is unclear. V lost 5 bases and J 0 bases, leaving 19 bases between the germline ends. This CDR3 is 17 amino acids long. CDR1 and CDR2 from the germline V gene are SGHTA and FQGNSA. The CDR3 sequence: CASSTSGLPGMNTEAFF. In DNA, the CDR3 is TGTGCCAGCAGCACAAGTGGACTCCCCGGAATGAACACTGAAGCTTTCTTT.

The rearrangement uses TRBV6-9 and TRBJ1-2; 11 bases are shared with TRBD1. The CDR3 totals 15 residues. Germline assignment: CDR1 MNHGY and CDR2 SVAAGI. J gave up 5 bases and V 4 bases, and 6 bases lay outside the gene matches. This chain's CDR3 is CASSSLGQGAYGYTF. Here the CDR3 DNA reads TGTGCCAGCAGTTCTCTCGGACAGGGGGCGTATGGCTACACCTTC.

The chain employs TRBV6-6 and TRBJ1-3, with TRBD1 matching 7 bases. V lost 5 bases, J lost 1 base, and 8 bases stayed unmatched. This CDR3 contains 16 residues. Germline V gene sequence: CDR1 MNHNY, CDR2 SVGAGI (reference sequence). The CDR3 bases are TGTGCCAGCAGTCCGCCGACAGGGATTTCTGGAAACACCATATATTTT. Amino acid sequence: CASSPPTGISGNTIYF.

The chain uses TRBV5-1 and TRBJ2-1; the D gene is possibly TRBD2 (5 bases). CDR1 and CDR2 (germline): SGHRS, YFSETQ. The CDR3 covers 12 residues. The germline V and J ends were trimmed by 3 bases and 7 bases, with 8 bases remaining between them. The CDR3 spells CASSSTGNEQFF. DNA of the CDR3: TGCGCCAGCAGCTCGACGGGGAATGAGCAGTTCTTC. Based on the CDR3 plus reference TRBV5-1 and TRBJ2-1, the full variable domain is KAGVTQTPRYLIKTRGQQVTLSCSPISGHRSVSWYQQTPGQGLQFLFEYFSETQRNKGNFPGRFSGRQFSNSRSEMNVSTLELGDSALYLCASSSTGNEQFFGPGTRLTVL.

The chain carries TRBV14 and TRBJ1-2; a possible D gene is TRBD1 (5 bases). V was cut by 3 bases and J by 4 bases, with 12 bases left in between. The CDR3 runs 14 residues. Germline V CDR1 and CDR2: SGHDN, FVKESK. The CDR3 DNA follows: TGTGCCAGCAGCCAGGCGACAGCATCCTATGGCTACACCTTC. Amino acid sequence: CASSQATASYGYTF.

The V and J genes are TRBV7-9 and TRBJ1-1; D is uncertain. There are 13 residues in the CDR3. Germline V CDR1 and CDR2: SEHNR, FQNEAQ (reference sequence). V was pared by 0 bases and J by 6 bases, with 8 bases between. The CDR3 DNA reads TGTGCCAGCAGCTTAGCGGTGGCAGCTGAAGCTTTCTTT. It is translated as CASSLAVAAEAFF.

The V call is TRBV18, the J call TRBJ2-2; perhaps TRBD2 as D (5 bases). Per germline, CDR1 KGHSH and CDR2 LQKENI. CDR3 length equals 18 residues. V shed 2 bases and J shed 0 bases, with 16 bases lying between them. The CDR3 region is CASSPKALAQANTGELFF. The CDR3 DNA reads TGTGCCAGCTCACCAAAGGCCCTAGCCCAGGCGAACACCGGGGAGCTGTTTTTT. Based on the CDR3 plus reference TRBV18 and TRBJ2-2, the full variable domain is NAGVMQNPRHLVRRRGQEARLRCSPMKGHSHVYWYRQLPEEGLKFMVYLQKENIIDESGMPKERFSAEFPKEGPSILRIQQVVRGDSAAYFCASSPKALAQANTGELFFGEGSRLTVL.